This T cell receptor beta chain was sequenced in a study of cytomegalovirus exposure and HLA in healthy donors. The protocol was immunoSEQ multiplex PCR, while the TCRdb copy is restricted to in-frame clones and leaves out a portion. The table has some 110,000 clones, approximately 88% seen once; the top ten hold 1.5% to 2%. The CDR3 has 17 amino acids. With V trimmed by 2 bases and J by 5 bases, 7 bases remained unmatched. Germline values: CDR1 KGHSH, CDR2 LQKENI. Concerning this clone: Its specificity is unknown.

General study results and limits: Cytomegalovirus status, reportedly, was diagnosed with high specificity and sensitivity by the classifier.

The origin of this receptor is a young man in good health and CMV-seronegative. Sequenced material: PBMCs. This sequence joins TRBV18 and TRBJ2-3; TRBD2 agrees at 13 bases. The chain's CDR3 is CASSPGTSGTRGDTQYF. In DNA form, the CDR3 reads TGTGCCAGCTCACCAGGGACTAGCGGGACGAGGGGAGATACGCAGTATTTT.